This TCR beta chain was found in a study of blood T cell repertoires in COVID-19. Study context: Samples representing acute and convalescent COVID-19 were sourced from the United States, Italy and Spain. PBMCs, B-cell-depleted T cells, or T cells were the source of the cDNA or gDNA that made up the material.

Original processing methods: Researchers report that nucleated cell counts were estimated from reference gene primer amplification. Profiled with immunoSEQ multiplex PCR; TCRdb holds only in-frame clones, not every one. The DNA gave D and trimming, while V, J and clone size come from that table. The data hold under 200,000 clones, with 80% to 90% observed a single time. This clone was recorded only once. CDR1 SGDLS and CDR2 YYNGEE come from the germline V gene. V was pared by 0 bases and J by 2 bases, with 11 bases between. This CDR3 is built from 16 residues. Sequencing was performed on peripheral blood. This TCR was sampled from a woman in her seventies with acute or convalescent COVID-19. The chain has TRBV9 and TRBJ1-4; possible D gene TRBD1, 5 bases. The CDR3 DNA sequence: TGTGCCAGCAGCGTAGGGAGACAGATTACTAATGAAAAACTGTTTTTT. Protein sequence: CASSVGRQITNEKLFF. Full variable domain (missing parts from reference TRBV9 and TRBJ1-4): DSGVTQTPKHLITATGQRVTLRCSPRSGDLSVYWYQQSLDQGLQFLIQYYNGEERAKGNILERFSAQQFPDLHSELNLSSLELGDSALYFCASSVGRQITNEKLFFGSGTQLSVL.